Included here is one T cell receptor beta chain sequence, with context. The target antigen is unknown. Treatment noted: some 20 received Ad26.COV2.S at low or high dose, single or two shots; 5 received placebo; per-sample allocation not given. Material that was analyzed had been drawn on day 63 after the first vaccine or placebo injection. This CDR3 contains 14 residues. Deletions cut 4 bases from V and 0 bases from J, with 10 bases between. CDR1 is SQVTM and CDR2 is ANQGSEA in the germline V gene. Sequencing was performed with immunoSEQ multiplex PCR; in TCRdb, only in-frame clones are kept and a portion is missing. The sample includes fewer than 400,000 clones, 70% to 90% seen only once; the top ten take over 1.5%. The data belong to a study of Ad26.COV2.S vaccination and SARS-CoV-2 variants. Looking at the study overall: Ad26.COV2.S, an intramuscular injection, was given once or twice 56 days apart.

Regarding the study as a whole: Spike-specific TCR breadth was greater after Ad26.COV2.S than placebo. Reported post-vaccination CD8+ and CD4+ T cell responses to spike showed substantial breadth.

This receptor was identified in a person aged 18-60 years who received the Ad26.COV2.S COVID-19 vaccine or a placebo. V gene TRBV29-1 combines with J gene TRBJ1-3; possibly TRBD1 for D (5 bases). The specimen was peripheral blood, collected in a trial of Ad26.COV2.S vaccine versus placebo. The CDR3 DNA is TGCAGCGTTGTGGGGACGAGCTCTGGAAACACCATATATTTT. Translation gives CSVVGTSSGNTIYF.